This T cell receptor (beta chain) stems from a study of blood T cell repertoires in COVID-19. Study-wide background: COVID-19 samples from acute and convalescent phases originated in the United States, Italy and Spain.

The V end was cut by 1 base, the J end by 1 base, with 8 bases between. Germline V gives CDR1 SGHRS, CDR2 YFSETQ. CDR3 length equals 15 residues. Generated by immunoSEQ multiplex PCR, the TCRdb table keeps only in-frame clones and is missing some. Found here are around 400,000 clones, 87% of them singletons; the top ten hold 2.3%. One Seattle source followed patients from active infection through their disease course. The chain uses TRBV5-1 and TRBJ2-2; D uncertain. Material: peripheral blood. The TCR was taken from a woman aged 55-69 years with COVID-19, enrolled during active disease. This CDR3 is CASSLSTLNTGELFF. DNA for the CDR3: TGCGCCAGCAGCTTGAGTACTCTGAACACCGGGGAGCTGTTTTTT.